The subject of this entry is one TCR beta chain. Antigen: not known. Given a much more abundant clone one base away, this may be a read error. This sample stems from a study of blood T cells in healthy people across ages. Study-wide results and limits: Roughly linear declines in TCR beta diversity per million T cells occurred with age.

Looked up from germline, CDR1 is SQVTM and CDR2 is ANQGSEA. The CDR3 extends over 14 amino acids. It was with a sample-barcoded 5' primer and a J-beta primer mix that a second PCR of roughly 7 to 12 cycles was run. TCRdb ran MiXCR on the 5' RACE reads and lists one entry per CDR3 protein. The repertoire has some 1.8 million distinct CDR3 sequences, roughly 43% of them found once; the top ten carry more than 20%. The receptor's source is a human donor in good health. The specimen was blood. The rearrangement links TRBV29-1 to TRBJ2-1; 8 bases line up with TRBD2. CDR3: CSVMRGVPNNERFF. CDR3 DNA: TGCAGCGTGATGCGGGGGGTACCGAACAATGAGCGGTTCTTC.